The T cell receptor beta chain described here comes from a study of cytotoxic CD8 clonotypes in ibrutinib-treated CLL. Across the whole study: Within the patient group, about a dozen were relapsed/refractory and roughly 16 treatment-naive, and 17 were IGHV unmutated.

Genomic DNA for TCR beta libraries, 2 to 2.5 micrograms, came from cryopreserved PBMCs. Germline CDR1 and CDR2: SGHTA and FQGNSA. The CDR3 loop spans 16 amino acids. V lost 5 bases, J lost 0 bases, and 2 bases stayed unmatched. Only in-frame clones appear in the TCRdb table, and some are missing; sequencing was by immunoSEQ multiplex PCR. The sample includes about 160,000 clones, less than 85% of them seen just once. This chain uses TRBV7-2 with TRBJ2-1, with 12 bases matching TRBD2. This specimen consisted of PBMCs, obtained after 24 months of ibrutinib treatment. The source is a human donor with chronic lymphocytic leukemia. CDR3 in amino acids: CASSTGLAGSYNEQFF. In DNA, the CDR3 is TGTGCCAGCAGCACGGGACTAGCGGGCTCCTACAATGAGCAGTTCTTC.